This is a list of T cell receptor beta chains from one sample in a study of T-cell memory formation after mild COVID-19. TCRdb re-derived calls from the 5' RACE reads in MiXCR, one entry per CDR3 protein. The data show 140,000 to 150,000 distinct CDR3 sequences, under 25% seen once. Sequencing used PBMCs or a T cell subset sorted from them (not recorded which). Every receptor here comes from an adult woman who had mild COVID-19 (a few samples of this study predate the infection). Cell type and time point are not known. The CDR3 runs from the conserved cysteine through the conserved F or W. Each record gives: D gene, clone size, J gene, V gene, CDR3 protein, CDR3 DNA. The D gene is left open where the match is weak. Expanded clones are given a class, and other clones once, few, many or no size at all.

. . TRBJ2-3 TRBV20-1 CSARGGNRADTQYF TGCAGTGCTAGGGGCGGGAATCGGGCAGATACGCAGTATTTT
TRBD1 few TRBJ1-1 TRBV5-6 CASSSTGTGRVFEAFF TGTGCCAGCAGCTCAACCGGGACAGGGAGAGTATTTGAAGCTTTCTTT
. . TRBJ2-3 TRBV4-3 CASSQGGGAFTDTQYF TGCGCCAGCAGCCAAGGTGGCGGGGCCTTCACAGATACGCAGTATTTT
. . TRBJ1-5 TRBV12-3/TRBV12-4 CASSFKAGNQPQHF TGTGCCAGCAGTTTTAAGGCAGGGAATCAGCCCCAGCATTTT
TRBD2 . TRBJ2-1 TRBV5-1 CASRASGNYNEQFF TGCGCCAGCAGGGCTAGCGGGAACTACAATGAGCAGTTCTTC
. . TRBJ2-7 TRBV5-1 CASSPGSSYEQYF TGCGCCAGCAGCCCCGGGAGCTCCTACGAGCAGTACTTC
. . TRBJ1-5 TRBV28 CASMEGVGQPQHF TGTGCCAGCATGGAGGGTGTAGGGCAGCCCCAGCATTTT
. . TRBJ1-3 TRBV5-1 CASSLGIGVGSGNTIYF TGCGCCAGCAGCTTGGGGATCGGGGTCGGCTCTGGAAACACCATATATTTT
TRBD1 many TRBJ1-5 TRBV12-3/TRBV12-4 CASSLGQGNQPQHF TGTGCCAGCAGTCTCGGACAGGGCAATCAGCCCCAGCATTTT
. . TRBJ1-5 TRBV7-6 CASSRAGQPQHF TGTGCCAGCAGTAGGGCGGGACAGCCCCAGCATTTT
. few TRBJ2-7 TRBV3-1 CASSQIYEQYF TGTGCCAGCAGCCAAATCTACGAGCAGTACTTC
. . TRBJ2-7 TRBV7-2 CASTNPWFEQYF TGTGCCAGCACCAATCCCTGGTTCGAGCAGTACTTC
TRBD1 few TRBJ2-2 TRBV27 CASSLGTGVTGELFF TGTGCCAGCAGTTTAGGGACAGGGGTAACCGGGGAGCTGTTTTTT
. . TRBJ1-2 TRBV25-1 CATKGMRDYGYTF TGTGCCACCAAGGGTATGCGGGACTATGGCTACACCTTC
TRBD1 . TRBJ2-7 TRBV30 CALDRAYEQYF TGTGCCTTGGACAGGGCCTACGAGCAGTACTTC
TRBD1 . TRBJ2-7 TRBV11-2 CASSLGTVIYEQYF TGTGCCAGCAGCCTCGGGACAGTGATCTACGAGCAGTACTTC
. . TRBJ2-2 TRBV4-3 CASSQDIRGTSGELFF TGCGCCAGCAGCCAAGATATAAGGGGCACTTCCGGGGAGCTGTTTTTT
. few TRBJ1-1 TRBV11-3 CASSLGRGISNMNTEAFF TGTGCCAGCAGCTTGGGCAGGGGCATTTCTAACATGAACACTGAAGCTTTCTTT
. few TRBJ1-1 TRBV6-5 CASSYSDLGTEAFF TGTGCCAGCAGTTACTCCGATTTGGGCACTGAAGCTTTCTTT
TRBD1 . TRBJ2-5 TRBV4-1 CASSTGTGDRETQYF TGCGCCAGCAGCACCGGGACAGGGGATAGGGAGACCCAGTACTTC
. . TRBJ1-1 TRBV7-8 CASSSNREVTEAFF TGTGCCAGCAGCTCCAACAGGGAGGTCACTGAAGCTTTCTTT
. few TRBJ2-7 TRBV7-9 CASRLRGLF TGTGCCAGCCGACTCCGGGGGCTCTTC
TRBD2 . TRBJ2-1 TRBV12-3/TRBV12-4 CASSQTSGIPEQFF TGTGCCAGCAGTCAGACTAGCGGGATACCTGAGCAGTTCTTC
TRBD2 many TRBJ2-7 TRBV5-6 CASSYGTSGSYEQYF TGTGCCAGCAGCTATGGGACTAGCGGGAGCTACGAGCAGTACTTC
TRBD1 few TRBJ2-3 TRBV5-1 CASSSTGTVTDTQYF TGCGCCAGCAGCTCGACAGGGACCGTCACAGATACGCAGTATTTT
. . TRBJ2-2 TRBV5-1 CASSLNGGTGELFF TGCGCCAGCAGCTTAAACGGGGGCACCGGGGAGCTGTTTTTT
TRBD2 . TRBJ2-4 TRBV6-5 CASRDPRPAGRNIQYF TGTGCCAGCAGAGACCCGAGACCGGCCGGGAGGAACATTCAGTACTTC
TRBD2 . TRBJ2-7 TRBV24-1 CATGEGSVYEQYF TGTGCCACCGGGGAGGGTAGCGTCTACGAGCAGTACTTC
TRBD1 few TRBJ2-7 TRBV5-1 CASSWGTGQEYEQYF TGCGCCAGCAGCTGGGGGACAGGGCAAGAGTACGAGCAGTACTTC
TRBD2 . TRBJ2-3 TRBV6-2/TRBV6-3 CASRPPGLAWGDTQYF TGTGCCAGCAGACCCCCGGGACTAGCTTGGGGAGATACGCAGTATTTT
. . TRBJ2-3 TRBV10-3 CAISELAIDTQYF TGTGCCATCAGTGAACTAGCTATAGATACGCAGTATTTT
TRBD1 . TRBJ2-3 TRBV5-5 CASSRLTGVFADTQYF TGTGCCAGCAGCCGCTTGACAGGGGTGTTCGCAGATACGCAGTATTTT
. . TRBJ1-1 TRBV6-5 CASSARIQAVNTEAFF TGTGCCAGCAGTGCCCGAATACAGGCGGTGAACACTGAAGCTTTCTTT
. few TRBJ2-3 TRBV21-1 CASSKPKTSAPDTQYF TGTGCCAGCAGCAAGCCGAAGACTAGCGCCCCAGATACGCAGTATTTT
TRBD2 . TRBJ2-3 TRBV5-6 CASSPGPGRTDTQYF TGTGCCAGCAGCCCTGGGCCCGGGAGGACAGATACGCAGTATTTT
TRBD1 . TRBJ2-7 TRBV5-6 CASSLAGTGSHEQYF TGTGCCAGCAGCTTGGCAGGGACAGGGTCCCACGAGCAGTACTTC
. . TRBJ2-3 TRBV12-3/TRBV12-4 CASSLFGLRSDTQYF TGTGCCAGCAGTTTATTTGGGCTCCGGTCAGATACGCAGTATTTT
. . TRBJ2-1 TRBV6-5 CASSYEGTPYNEQFF TGTGCCAGCAGTTACGAGGGGACACCCTACAATGAGCAGTTCTTC
. . TRBJ1-2 TRBV19 CASRERGSYGYTF TGTGCCAGTAGGGAACGGGGTTCCTATGGCTACACCTTC
. once TRBJ1-1 TRBV5-1 CASSLGPTSEAFF TGCGCCAGCAGCTTGGGCCCCACGAGCGAAGCTTTCTTT
TRBD1 . TRBJ1-5 TRBV12-3/TRBV12-4 CASRTGGVNQPQHF TGTGCCAGCAGAACAGGGGGAGTCAATCAGCCCCAGCATTTT
TRBD1 . TRBJ2-7 TRBV7-3 CASSRDRGSYEQYF TGTGCCAGCAGCCGGGACAGGGGGTCCTACGAGCAGTACTTC
. . TRBJ1-2 TRBV24-1 CATSAAGRVGYTF TGTGCCACCAGTGCGGCTGGAAGGGTTGGCTACACCTTC